The clone carrying this T cell receptor beta chain occurred a few times. The data were obtained in a study of blood T cells in healthy people across ages. Together with a sample-barcoded 5' primer, a J-beta primer mix was included in a second PCR lasting about 7 to 12 cycles. Researchers report that a template-switch adaptor with 12 random nucleotides tagged each cDNA molecule. TCRdb re-derived calls from the 5' RACE reads in MiXCR, one entry per CDR3 protein. The sample has over a million distinct CDR3 sequences; 42% are singletons. Germline CDR1 MGHRA, CDR2 YSYEKL. There are 15 residues in the CDR3. V was trimmed by 0 bases and J by 3 bases, leaving 12 bases between them.

Sequencing input: blood. The TCR sequence derives from a woman under 30 in good health. The chain joins TRBV4-1 to TRBJ2-7; a weak D match, TRBD2 (6 bases). The CDR3 DNA reads as TGCGCCAGCAGCCAAGAGGCGGGACGAAGCTACGAGCAGTACTTC. It specifies CASSQEAGRSYEQYF.